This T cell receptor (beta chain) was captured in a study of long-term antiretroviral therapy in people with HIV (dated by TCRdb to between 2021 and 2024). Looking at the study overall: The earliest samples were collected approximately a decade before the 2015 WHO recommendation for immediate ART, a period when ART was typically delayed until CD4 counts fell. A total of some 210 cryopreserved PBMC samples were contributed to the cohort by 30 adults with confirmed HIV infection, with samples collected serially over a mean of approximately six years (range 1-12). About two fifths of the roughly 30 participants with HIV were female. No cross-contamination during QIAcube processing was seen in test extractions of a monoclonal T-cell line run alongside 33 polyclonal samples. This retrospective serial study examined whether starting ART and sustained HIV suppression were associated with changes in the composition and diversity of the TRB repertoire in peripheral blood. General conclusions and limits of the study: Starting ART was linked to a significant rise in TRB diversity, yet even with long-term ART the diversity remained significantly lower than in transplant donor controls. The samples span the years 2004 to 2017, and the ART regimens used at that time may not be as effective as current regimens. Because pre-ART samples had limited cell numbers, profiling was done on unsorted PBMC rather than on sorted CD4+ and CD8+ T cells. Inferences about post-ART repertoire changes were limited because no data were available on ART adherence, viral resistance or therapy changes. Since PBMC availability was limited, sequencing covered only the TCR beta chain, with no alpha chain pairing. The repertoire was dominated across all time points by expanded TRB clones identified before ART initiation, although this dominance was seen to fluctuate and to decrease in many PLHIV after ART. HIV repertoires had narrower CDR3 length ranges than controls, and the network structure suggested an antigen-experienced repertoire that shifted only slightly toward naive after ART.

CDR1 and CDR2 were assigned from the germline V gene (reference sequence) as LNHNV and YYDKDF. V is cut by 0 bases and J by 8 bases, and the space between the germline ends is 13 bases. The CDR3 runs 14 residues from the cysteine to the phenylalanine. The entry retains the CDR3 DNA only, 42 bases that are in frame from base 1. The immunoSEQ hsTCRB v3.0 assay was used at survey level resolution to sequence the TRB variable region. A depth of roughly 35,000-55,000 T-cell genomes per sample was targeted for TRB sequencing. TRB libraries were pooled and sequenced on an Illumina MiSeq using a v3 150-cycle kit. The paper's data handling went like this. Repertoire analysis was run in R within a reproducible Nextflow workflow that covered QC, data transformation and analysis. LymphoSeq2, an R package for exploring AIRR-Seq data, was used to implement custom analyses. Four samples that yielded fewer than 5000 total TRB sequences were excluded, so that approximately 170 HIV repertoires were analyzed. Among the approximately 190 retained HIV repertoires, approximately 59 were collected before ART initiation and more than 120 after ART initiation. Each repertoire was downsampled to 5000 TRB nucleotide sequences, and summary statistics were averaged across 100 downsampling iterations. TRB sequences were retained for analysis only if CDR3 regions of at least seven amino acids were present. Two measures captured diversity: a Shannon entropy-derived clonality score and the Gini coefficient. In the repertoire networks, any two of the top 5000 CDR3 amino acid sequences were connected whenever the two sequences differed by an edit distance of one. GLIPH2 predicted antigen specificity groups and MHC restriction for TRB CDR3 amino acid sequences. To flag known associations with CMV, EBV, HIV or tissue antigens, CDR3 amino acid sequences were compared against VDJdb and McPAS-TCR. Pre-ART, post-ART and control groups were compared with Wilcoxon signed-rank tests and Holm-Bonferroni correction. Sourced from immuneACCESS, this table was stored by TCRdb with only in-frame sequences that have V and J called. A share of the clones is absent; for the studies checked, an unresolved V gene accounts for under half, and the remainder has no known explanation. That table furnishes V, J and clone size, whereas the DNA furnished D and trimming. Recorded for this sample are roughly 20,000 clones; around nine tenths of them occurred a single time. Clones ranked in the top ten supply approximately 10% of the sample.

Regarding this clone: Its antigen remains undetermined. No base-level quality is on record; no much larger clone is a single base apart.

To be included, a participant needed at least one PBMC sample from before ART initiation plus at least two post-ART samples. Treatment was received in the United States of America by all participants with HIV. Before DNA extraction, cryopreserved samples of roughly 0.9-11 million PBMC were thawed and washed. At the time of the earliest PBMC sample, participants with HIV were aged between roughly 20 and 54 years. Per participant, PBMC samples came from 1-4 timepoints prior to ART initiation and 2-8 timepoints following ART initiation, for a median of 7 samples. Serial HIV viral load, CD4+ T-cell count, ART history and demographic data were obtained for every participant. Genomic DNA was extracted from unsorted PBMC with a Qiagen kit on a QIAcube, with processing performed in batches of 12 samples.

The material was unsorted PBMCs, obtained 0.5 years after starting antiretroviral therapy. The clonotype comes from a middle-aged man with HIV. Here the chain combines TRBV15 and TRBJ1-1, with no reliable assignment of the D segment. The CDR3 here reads CATSRDLAAEEAFF. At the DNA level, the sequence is TGTGCCACCAGCAGAGATCTCGCGGCAGAAGAAGCTTTCTTT.